The present entry profiles one TCR beta chain with its context. Its antigen is unidentified. TCRdb's copy holds only in-frame clones and misses some; the assay was immunoSEQ multiplex PCR. The table includes about 46,000 clones, roughly 93% detected once. The sample originates from a study of PD-1 blockade in classical Hodgkin lymphoma. Germline V gene data show CDR1 as MDHEN and CDR2 as SYDVKM. The CDR3 is 15 residues long. Trimming shortened V by 7 bases and J by 1 base, and 16 bases separated the two germline ends. Study observations and caveats: The causes of the repertoire differences, possibly disease activity or prior therapy, remain undefined. Lower baseline TCR diversity was reported for newly diagnosed patients than for healthy donors.

Time point in this sample: newly diagnosed, previously untreated cHL patient sample. Comparison PBMCs came from previously untreated, newly diagnosed classical Hodgkin lymphoma patients. Material for sequencing was peripheral blood mononuclear cells (PBMCs). The receptor was isolated from a human donor with classical Hodgkin lymphoma. V usage is TRBV28 and J usage is TRBJ2-5; either TRBD1 or TRBD2 may supply D (5 bases each). CDR3 sequence: CASTHAWGFQETQYF. The CDR3 DNA is TGTGCCAGCACCCACGCGTGGGGGTTCCAAGAGACCCAGTACTTC.